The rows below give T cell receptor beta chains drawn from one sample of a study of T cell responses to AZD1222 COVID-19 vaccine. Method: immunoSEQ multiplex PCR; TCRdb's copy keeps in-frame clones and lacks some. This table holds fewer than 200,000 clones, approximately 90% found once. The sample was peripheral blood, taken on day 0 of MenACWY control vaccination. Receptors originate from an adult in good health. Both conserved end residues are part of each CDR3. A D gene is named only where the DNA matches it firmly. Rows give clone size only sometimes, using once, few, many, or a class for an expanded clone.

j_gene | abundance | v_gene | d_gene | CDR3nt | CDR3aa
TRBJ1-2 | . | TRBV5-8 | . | TGTGCCAGCAGCTATGGGGGCTACACCTTC | CASSYGGYTF
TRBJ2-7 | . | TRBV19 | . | TGTGCCAGTAGTATAGGTCTGGGTAAGGAGCAGTACTTC | CASSIGLGKEQYF
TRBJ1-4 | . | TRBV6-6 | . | TGTGCCAGCAGTTACTCGGCAGGGGATTTTGAAAAACTGTTTTTT | CASSYSAGDFEKLFF
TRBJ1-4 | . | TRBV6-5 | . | TGTGCCAGCAGTTACTCGAGGGGCGAAGAAAAACTGTTTTTT | CASSYSRGEEKLFF
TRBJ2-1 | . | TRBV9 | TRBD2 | TGTGCCAGCAGCGTAGTCGGTAGCGGGAGACCCAATGAGCAGTTCTTC | CASSVVGSGRPNEQFF
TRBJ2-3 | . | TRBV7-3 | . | TGTGCCAGCAGCTTAACGCCGCCCCCCACAGATACGCAGTATTTT | CASSLTPPPTDTQYF
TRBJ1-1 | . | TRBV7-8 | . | TGTGCCAGCAGCCCCGACAGACGCACTGAAGCTTTCTTT | CASSPDRRTEAFF
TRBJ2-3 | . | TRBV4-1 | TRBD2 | TGCGCCAGCAGCCAAGATCTGACACTAGCGGGAGGGCCACAAGATACGCAGTATTTT | CASSQDLTLAGGPQDTQYF
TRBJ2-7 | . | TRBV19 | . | TGTGCCAGTAGACCCAGCTTGGGGGAGCAGTACTTC | CASRPSLGEQYF
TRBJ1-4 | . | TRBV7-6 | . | TGTGCCAGCAGCGACATACAGGGATATGAAAAACTGTTTTTT | CASSDIQGYEKLFF
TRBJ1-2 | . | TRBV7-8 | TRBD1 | TGTGCCAGCAGCCTAGGACAGGGGCCCCTCAGGGGCTACACCTTC | CASSLGQGPLRGYTF
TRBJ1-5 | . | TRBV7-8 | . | TGTGCCAGCAGCCACTCGACGGTAATTAGCAATCAGCCCCAGCATTTT | CASSHSTVISNQPQHF
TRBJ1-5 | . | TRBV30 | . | TGTGCCTGGGGTTCTGGGCTTTCCGGAGGGCAGCCCCAGCATTTT | CAWGSGLSGGQPQHF
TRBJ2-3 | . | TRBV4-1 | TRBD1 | TGCGCCAGCAGCCTCGGACAGGCACGCACAGATACGCAGTATTTT | CASSLGQARTDTQYF
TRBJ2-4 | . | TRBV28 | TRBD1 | TGTGCCAGCAAGGGGACAGGGGTCAACATTCAGTACTTC | CASKGTGVNIQYF
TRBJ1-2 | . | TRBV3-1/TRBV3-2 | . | TGTGCCAGCAGCCAAAACAGGGATTATGGCTACACCTTC | CASSQNRDYGYTF
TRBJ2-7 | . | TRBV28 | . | TGTGCCAGCAGGATATACCAGGGCTCCTACGAGCAGTACTTC | CASRIYQGSYEQYF
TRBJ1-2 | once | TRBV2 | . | TGTGCCAGCACCCAGAACTATGGCTACACCTTC | CASTQNYGYTF
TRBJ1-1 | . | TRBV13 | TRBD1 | TGTGCCAGCAGCTCCTCGGACAGGCGCACTGAAGCTTTCTTT | CASSSSDRRTEAFF
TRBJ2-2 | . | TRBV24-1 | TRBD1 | TGTGCCACCAGTGATAACAGGGGTCGCGACACCGGGGAGCTGTTTTTT | CATSDNRGRDTGELFF
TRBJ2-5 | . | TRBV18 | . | TGTGCCAGCTCCCCAGACGTACAGGGTGGCGAGACCCAGTACTTC | CASSPDVQGGETQYF
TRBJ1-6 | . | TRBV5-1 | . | TGCGCCAGCAGCTTGGAGCAGGGGCACTCACCCCTCCACTTT | CASSLEQGHSPLHF
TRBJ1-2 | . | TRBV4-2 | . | TGTGCCAGCAGCCAAGATCGGGGGGGCTATGGCTACACCTTC | CASSQDRGGYGYTF
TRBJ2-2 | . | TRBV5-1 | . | TGCGCCAGCAGCCCATCGGGGGCACACACCGGGGAGCTGTTTTTT | CASSPSGAHTGELFF
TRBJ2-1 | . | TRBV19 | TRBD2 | TGTGCCAGTAGTATCCTACTAGCGGGAGCCTCGCGGGGCTCCTACAATGAGCAGTTCTTC | CASSILLAGASRGSYNEQFF
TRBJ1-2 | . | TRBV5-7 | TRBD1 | TGTGCCAGCAGCTTCCGCCGTACAGGGGCTATCCCTTTAGGCTACACCTTC | CASSFRRTGAIPLGYTF
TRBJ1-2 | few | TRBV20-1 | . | TGCAGTGCTAGTAGCAGGGTGGGCTATGGCTACACCTTC | CSASSRVGYGYTF
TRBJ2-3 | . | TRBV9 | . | TGTGCCAGCAGCGTTTTGGGGAGCACAGATACGCAGTATTTT | CASSVLGSTDTQYF
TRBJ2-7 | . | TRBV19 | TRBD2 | TGTGCCAGTAGTATGGGACTAGTGTACGAGCAGTACTTC | CASSMGLVYEQYF
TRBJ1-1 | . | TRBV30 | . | TGTGCCTGGAGTGTCGCAGGGAACACTGAAGCTTTCTTT | CAWSVAGNTEAFF
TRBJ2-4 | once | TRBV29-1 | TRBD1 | TGCAGCGTTGACGAGGGGGCAGGGTCCAGAAACATTCAGTACTTC | CSVDEGAGSRNIQYF
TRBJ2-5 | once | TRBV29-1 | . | TGCAGCGTTGAAATCCGGGGAAATCAAGAGACCCAGTACTTC | CSVEIRGNQETQYF
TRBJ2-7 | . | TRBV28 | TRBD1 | TGTGCCAGCAGTTTCGGGACAGCTTCCTACGAGCAGTACTTC | CASSFGTASYEQYF
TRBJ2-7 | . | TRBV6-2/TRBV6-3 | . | TGTGCCAGCAGTACCGGGGGACTTCAGTCCTACGAGCAGTACTTC | CASSTGGLQSYEQYF
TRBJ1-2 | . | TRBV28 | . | TGTGCCAGCAGGGACTCCGGGCCCCCTAACTATGGCTACACCTTC | CASRDSGPPNYGYTF
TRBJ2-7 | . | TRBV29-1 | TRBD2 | TGCAGCGTGCTGACTAGCGGGAGTGAGCAGTACTTC | CSVLTSGSEQYF
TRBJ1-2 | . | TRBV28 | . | TGTGCCAGCAGTCCCCATAGAGGCTACACCTTC | CASSPHRGYTF
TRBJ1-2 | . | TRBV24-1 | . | TGTGCCACCAGTGGGGGTAGCAACTATGGCTACACCTTC | CATSGGSNYGYTF
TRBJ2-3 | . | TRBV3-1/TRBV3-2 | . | TGTGCCAGCAGCCCCTATGGGTCACCAAATACGCAGTATTTT | CASSPYGSPNTQYF
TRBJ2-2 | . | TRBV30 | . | TGTGCCTGGAGTGTACTTCCGCAGGGAACCACCGGGGAGCTGTTTTTT | CAWSVLPQGTTGELFF
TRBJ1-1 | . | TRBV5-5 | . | TGTGCCAGCAGGAGGGGCGGGGAGGGGACTGAAGCTTTCTTT | CASRRGGEGTEAFF
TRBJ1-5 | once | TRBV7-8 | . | TGTGCCAGCAGCTTAGTTAGAGCCAAGTGGGATCAGCCCCAGCATTTT | CASSLVRAKWDQPQHF